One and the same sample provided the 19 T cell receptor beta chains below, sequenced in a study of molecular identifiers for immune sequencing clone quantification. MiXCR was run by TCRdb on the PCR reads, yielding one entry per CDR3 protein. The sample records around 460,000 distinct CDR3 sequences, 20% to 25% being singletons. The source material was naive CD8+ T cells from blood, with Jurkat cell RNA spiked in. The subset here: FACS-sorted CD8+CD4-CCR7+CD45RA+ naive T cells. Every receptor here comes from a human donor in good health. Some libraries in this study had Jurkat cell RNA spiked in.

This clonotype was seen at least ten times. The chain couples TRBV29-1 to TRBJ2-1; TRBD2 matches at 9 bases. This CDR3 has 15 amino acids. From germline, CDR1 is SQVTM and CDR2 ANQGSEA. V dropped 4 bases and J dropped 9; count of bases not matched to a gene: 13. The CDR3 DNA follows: TGCAGCGTTGTCGTTGGTGCTAGCGGGACCGGTGAGCAGTTCTTC. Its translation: CSVVVGASGTGEQFF.

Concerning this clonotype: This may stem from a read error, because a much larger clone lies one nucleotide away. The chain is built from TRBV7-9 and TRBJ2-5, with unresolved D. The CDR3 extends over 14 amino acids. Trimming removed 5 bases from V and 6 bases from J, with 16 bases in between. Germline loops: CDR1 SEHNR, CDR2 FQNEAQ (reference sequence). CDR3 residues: CASSPRSGQKTQYF. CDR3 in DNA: TGTGCCAGCAGCCCTAGGTCGGGCCAGAAGACCCAGTACTTC.

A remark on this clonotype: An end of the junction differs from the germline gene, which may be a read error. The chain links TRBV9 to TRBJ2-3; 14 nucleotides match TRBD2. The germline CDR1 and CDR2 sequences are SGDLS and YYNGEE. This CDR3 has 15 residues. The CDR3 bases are TGTGCCAACAGCGTAGGGACTAGCGGGAGAGATACGCAGTATTTT. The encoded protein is CANSVGTSGRDTQYF.

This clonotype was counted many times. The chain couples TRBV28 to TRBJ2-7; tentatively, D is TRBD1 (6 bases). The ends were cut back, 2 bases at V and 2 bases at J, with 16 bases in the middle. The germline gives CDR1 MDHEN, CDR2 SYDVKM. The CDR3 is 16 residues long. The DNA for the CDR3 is TGTGCCAGCAGTTTAGAGCCCAGGACAGCCACCTACGAGCAGTACTTC. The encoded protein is CASSLEPRTATYEQYF.

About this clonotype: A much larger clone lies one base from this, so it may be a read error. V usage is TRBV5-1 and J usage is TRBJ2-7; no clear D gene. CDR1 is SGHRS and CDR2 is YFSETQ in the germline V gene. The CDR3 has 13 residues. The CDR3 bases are TGCGCCAACAGCTTGGATGCAGACTACGAGCAGTACTTC. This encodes CANSLDADYEQYF.

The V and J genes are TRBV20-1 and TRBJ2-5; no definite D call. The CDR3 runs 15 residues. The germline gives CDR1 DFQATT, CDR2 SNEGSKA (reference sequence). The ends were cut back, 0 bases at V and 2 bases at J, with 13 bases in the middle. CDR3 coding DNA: TGCAGTGCTAGAGATCGCTTAGGGCAGCAAGAGACCCAGTACTTC. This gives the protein CSARDRLGQQETQYF.

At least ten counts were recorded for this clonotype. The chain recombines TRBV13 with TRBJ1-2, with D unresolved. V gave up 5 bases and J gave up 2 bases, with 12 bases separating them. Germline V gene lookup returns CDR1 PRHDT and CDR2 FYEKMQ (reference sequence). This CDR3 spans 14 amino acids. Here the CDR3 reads CASSPGEGNYGYTF. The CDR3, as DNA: TGTGCCAGCAGCCCTGGAGAAGGGAACTATGGCTACACCTTC.

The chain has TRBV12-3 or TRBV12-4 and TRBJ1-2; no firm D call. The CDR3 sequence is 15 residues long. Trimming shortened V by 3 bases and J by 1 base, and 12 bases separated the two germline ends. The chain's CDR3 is CASSLTSTGNYGYTF. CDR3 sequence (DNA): TGTGCCAGCAGTTTGACATCGACTGGTAACTATGGCTACACCTTC.

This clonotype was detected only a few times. CDR3 protein: CAWSSRGPTEAFF. The CDR3 nucleotides read TGTGCCTGGAGTTCGAGGGGGCCAACTGAAGCTTTCTTT. This rearrangement joins TRBV30 to TRBJ1-1; TRBD1 aligns across 7 bases. Germline CDR1 is GTSNPN and CDR2 is SVGIG (reference sequence). The CDR3 loop spans 13 amino acids. The V and J ends lost 2 bases and 5 bases, in that order; junction bases with no gene match: 5.

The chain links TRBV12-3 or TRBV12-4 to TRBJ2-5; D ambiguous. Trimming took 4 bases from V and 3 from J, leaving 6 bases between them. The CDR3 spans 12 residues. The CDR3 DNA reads TGTGCCAGCAGTTCGGTCAAAGAGACCCAGTACTTC. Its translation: CASSSVKETQYF.

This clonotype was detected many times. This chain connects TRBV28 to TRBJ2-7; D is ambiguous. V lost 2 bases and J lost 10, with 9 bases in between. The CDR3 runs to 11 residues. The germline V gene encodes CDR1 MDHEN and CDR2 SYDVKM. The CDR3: CASSLSHVQYF. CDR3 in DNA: TGTGCCAGCAGTTTAAGCCACGTCCAGTACTTC. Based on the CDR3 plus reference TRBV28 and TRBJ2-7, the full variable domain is DVKVTQSSRYLVKRTGEKVFLECVQDMDHENMFWYRQDPGLGLRLIYFSYDVKMKEKGDIPEGYSVSREKKERFSLILESASTNQTSMYLCASSLSHVQYFGPGTRLTVT.

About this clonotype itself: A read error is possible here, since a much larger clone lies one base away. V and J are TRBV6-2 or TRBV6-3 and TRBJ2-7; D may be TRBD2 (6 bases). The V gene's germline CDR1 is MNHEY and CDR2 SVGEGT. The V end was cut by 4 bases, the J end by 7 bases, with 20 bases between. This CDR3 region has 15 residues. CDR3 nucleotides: TGTGCCAGCAGTTCCCTTCCCGGGGGATTTGTGGAGCAGTACTTC. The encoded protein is CASSSLPGGFVEQYF.

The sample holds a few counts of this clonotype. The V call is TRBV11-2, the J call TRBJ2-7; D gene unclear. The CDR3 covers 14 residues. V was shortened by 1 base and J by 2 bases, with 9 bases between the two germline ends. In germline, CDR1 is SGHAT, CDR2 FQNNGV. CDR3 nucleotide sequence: TGTGCCAGCAGCTTAGTTGCGGACGCCTACGAGCAGTACTTC. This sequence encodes CASSLVADAYEQYF.

The DNA of the CDR3 is TGTGCCAGCAGCCTCTCGGGGGTCGGGGCCTACAATGAGCAGTTCTTC. Its protein product is CASSLSGVGAYNEQFF. The chain carries TRBV6-2 or TRBV6-3 and TRBJ2-1, with D perhaps TRBD2 (6 bases). The CDR3 covers 16 residues. Between the trimmed V and J ends, which lost 6 bases and 2 bases, there was a span of 17 bases. Germline values: CDR1 MNHEY, CDR2 SVGEGT.

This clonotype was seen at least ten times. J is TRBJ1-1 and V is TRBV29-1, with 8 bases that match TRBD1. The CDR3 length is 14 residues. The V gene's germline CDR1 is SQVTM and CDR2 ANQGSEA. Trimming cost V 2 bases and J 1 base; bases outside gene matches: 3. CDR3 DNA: TGCAGCGTTGAACGGACAGGGAGGAACACTGAAGCTTTCTTT. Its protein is CSVERTGRNTEAFF. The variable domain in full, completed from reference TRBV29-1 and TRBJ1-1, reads SAVISQKPSRDICQRGTSLTIQCQVDSQVTMMFWYRQQPGQSLTLIATANQGSEATYESGFVIDKFPISRPNLTFSTLTVSNMSPEDSSIYLCSVERTGRNTEAFFGQGTRLTVV.

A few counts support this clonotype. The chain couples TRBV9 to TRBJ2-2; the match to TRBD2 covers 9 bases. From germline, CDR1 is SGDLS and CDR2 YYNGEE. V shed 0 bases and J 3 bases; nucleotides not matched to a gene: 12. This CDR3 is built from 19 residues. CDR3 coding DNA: TGTGCCAGCAGCGTAGTTGGGTTGGTAGCGGGGGCCGACACCGGGGAGCTGTTTTTT. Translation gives CASSVVGLVAGADTGELFF.

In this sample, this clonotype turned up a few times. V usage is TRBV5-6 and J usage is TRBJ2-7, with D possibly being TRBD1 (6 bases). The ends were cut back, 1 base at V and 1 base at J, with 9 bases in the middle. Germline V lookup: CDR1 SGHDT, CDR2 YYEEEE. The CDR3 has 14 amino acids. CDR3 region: CASSLPQGSYEQYF. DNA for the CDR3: TGTGCCAGCAGCTTGCCACAGGGTTCCTACGAGCAGTACTTC. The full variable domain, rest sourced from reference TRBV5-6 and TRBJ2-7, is DAGVTQSPTHLIKTRGQQVTLRCSPKSGHDTVSWYQQALGQGPQFIFQYYEEEERQRGNFPDRFSGHQFPNYSSELNVNALLLGDSALYLCASSLPQGSYEQYFGPGTRLTVT.

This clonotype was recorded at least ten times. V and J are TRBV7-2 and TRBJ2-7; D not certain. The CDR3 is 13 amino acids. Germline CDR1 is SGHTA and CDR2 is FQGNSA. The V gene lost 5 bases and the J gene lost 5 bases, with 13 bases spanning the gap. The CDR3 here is CASSLMGRHEQYF. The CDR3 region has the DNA TGTGCCAGCAGCCTCATGGGTAGGCACGAGCAGTACTTC.

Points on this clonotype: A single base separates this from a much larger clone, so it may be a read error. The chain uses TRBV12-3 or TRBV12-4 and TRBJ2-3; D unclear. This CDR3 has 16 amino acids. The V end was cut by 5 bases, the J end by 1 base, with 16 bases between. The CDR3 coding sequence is TGTGCCAGCAGTAGACCCAGTGTTACTGGCACAGATACGCAGTATTTT. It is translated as CASSRPSVTGTDTQYF.